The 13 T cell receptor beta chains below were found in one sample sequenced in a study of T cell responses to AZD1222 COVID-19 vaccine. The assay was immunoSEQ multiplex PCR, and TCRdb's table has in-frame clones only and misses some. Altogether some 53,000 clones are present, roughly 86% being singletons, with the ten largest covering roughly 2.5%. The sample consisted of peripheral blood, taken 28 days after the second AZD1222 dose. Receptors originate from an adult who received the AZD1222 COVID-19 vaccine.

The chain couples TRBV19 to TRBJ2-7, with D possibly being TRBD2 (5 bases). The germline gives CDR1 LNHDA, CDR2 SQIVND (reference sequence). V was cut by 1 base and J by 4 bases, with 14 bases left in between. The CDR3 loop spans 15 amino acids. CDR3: CASSIVRGAGYEQYF. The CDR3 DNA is TGTGCCAGTAGTATAGTCCGGGGAGCCGGATACGAGCAGTACTTC.

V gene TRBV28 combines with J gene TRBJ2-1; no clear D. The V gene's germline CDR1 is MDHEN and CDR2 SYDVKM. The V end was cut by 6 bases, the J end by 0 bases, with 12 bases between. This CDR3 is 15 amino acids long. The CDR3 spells CASRDLPPSYNEQFF. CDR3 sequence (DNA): TGTGCCAGCAGGGACCTCCCCCCCTCCTACAATGAGCAGTTCTTC.

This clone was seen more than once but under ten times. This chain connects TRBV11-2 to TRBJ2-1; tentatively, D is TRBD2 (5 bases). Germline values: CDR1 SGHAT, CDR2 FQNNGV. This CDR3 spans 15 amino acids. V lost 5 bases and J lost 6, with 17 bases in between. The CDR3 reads CASSPKRLGSNEQFF. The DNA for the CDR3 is TGTGCCAGCAGCCCCAAGCGTCTAGGGAGCAATGAGCAGTTCTTC. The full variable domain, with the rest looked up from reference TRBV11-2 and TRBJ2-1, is EAGVAQSPRYKIIEKRQSVAFWCNPISGHATLYWYQQILGQGPKLLIQFQNNGVVDDSQLPKDRFSAERLKGVDSTLKIQPAKLEDSAVYLCASSPKRLGSNEQFFGPGTRLTVL.

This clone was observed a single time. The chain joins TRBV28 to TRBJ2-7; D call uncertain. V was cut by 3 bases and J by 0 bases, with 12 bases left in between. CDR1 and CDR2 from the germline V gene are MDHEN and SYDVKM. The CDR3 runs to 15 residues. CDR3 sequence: CASSFSLQTSYEQYF. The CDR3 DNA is TGTGCCAGCAGTTTTTCGCTACAAACCTCCTACGAGCAGTACTTC.

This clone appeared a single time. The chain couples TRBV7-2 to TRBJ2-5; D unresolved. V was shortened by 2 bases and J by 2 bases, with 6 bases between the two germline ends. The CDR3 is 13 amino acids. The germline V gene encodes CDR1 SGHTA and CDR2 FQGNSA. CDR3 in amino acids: CASSLSLQETQYF. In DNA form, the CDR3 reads TGTGCCAGCAGCTTATCGCTTCAAGAGACCCAGTACTTC.

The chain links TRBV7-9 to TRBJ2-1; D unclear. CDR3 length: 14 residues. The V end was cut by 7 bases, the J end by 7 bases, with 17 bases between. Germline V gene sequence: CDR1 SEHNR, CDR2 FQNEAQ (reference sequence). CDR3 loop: CASIPAASSNEQFF. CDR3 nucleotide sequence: TGTGCCAGCATCCCCGCCGCCTCGTCTAATGAGCAGTTCTTC.

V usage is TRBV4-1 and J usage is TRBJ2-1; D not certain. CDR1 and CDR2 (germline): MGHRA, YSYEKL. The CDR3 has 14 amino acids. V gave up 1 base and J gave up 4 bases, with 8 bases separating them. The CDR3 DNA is TGCGCCAGCAGCCAAGGTCAAGGGTACAATGAGCAGTTCTTC. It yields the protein CASSQGQGYNEQFF.

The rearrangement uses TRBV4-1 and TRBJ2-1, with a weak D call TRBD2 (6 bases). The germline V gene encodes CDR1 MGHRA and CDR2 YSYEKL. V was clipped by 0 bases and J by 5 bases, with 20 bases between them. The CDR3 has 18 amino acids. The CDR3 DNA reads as TGCGCCAGCAGCCAAGAAGCGTCGGGATTAGCGGCAGACAATGAGCAGTTCTTC. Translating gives CASSQEASGLAADNEQFF.

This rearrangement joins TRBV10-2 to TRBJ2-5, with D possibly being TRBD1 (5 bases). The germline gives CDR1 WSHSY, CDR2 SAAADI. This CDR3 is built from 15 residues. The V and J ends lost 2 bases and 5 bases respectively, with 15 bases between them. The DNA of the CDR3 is TGCGCCAGCAGTGAGGGGGCAGGCCTGGGGGAGACCCAGTACTTC. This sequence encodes CASSEGAGLGETQYF.

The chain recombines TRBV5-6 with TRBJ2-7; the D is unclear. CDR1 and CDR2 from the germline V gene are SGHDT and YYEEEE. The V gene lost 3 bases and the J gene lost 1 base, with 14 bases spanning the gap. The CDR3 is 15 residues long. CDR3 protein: CASSWENVGSYEQYF. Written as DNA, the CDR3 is TGTGCCAGCAGCTGGGAAAACGTAGGGTCCTACGAGCAGTACTTC.

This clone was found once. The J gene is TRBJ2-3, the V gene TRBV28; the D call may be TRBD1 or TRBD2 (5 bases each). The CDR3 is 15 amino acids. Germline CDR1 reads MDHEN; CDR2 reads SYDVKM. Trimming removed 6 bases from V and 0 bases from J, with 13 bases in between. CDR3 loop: CASSPGTASTDTQYF. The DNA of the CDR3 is TGTGCCAGCAGCCCAGGGACGGCGAGCACAGATACGCAGTATTTT. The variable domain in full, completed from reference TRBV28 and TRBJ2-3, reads DVKVTQSSRYLVKRTGEKVFLECVQDMDHENMFWYRQDPGLGLRLIYFSYDVKMKEKGDIPEGYSVSREKKERFSLILESASTNQTSMYLCASSPGTASTDTQYFGPGTRLTVL.

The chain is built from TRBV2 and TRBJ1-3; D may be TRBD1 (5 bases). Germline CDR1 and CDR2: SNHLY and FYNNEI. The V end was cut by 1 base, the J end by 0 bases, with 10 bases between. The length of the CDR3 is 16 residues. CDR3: CASSEGRAPSGNTIYF. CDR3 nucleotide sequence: TGTGCCAGCAGTGAAGGCAGGGCCCCCTCTGGAAACACCATATATTTT.

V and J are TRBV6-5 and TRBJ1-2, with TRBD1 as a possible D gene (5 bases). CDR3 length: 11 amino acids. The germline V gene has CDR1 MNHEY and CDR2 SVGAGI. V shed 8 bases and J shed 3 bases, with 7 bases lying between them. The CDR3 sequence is CASARDYGYTF. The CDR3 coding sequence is TGTGCCAGCGCCAGGGACTATGGCTACACCTTC.